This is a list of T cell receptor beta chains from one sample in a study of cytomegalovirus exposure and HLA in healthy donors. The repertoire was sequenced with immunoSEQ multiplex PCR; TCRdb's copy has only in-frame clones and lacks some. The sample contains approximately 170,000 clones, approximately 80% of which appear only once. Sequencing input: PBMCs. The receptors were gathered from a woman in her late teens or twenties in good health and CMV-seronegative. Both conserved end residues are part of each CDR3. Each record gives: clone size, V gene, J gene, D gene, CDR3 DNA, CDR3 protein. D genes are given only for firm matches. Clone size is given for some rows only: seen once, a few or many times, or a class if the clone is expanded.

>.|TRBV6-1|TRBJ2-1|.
TGTGCCAGCAGTGAAACTAGAAGCTCCTACAATGAGCAGTTCTTC
CASSETRSSYNEQFF
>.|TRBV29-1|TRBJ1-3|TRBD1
TGCAGCGTAGCCGGACAGGGGGCTTTTCGCAACACCATATATTTT
CSVAGQGAFRNTIYF
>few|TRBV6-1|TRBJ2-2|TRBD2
TGTGCCAGCAGTGATTGGCGGGAGGATATCGGGGAGCTGTTTTTT
CASSDWREDIGELFF
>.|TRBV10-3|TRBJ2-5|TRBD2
TGTGCCATCAGTGCGGTCAGGGAGGGAGAGACCCAGTACTTC
CAISAVREGETQYF
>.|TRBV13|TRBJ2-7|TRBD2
TGTGCCAGCAGCTCCTCCCGGATAGCGGGGACCTACGAGCAGTACTTC
CASSSSRIAGTYEQYF
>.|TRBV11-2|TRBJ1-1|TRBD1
TGTGCCAGCAGCTACAGGGGGGGGAACACTGAAGCTTTCTTT
CASSYRGGNTEAFF
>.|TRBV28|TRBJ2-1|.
TGTGCCAGCAGTTTGCCAGGGGTTGGTGAGCAGTTCTTC
CASSLPGVGEQFF
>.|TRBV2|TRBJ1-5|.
TGTGCCAGCAGTGGACAATTTTATAGCAATCAGCCCCAGCATTTT
CASSGQFYSNQPQHF
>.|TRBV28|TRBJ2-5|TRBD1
TGTGCCAGCAGTTGGGGGACAGGGGTCGGCGGGACCCAGTACTTC
CASSWGTGVGGTQYF
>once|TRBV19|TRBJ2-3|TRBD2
TGTGCCAGTAGCCCCCCCCGGGGGGGTCAGCGCACAGATACGCAGTATTTT
CASSPPRGGQRTDTQYF
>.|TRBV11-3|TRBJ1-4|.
TGTGCCAGCAGCTTAGAGGCAGCTAGAACTAATGAAAAACTGTTTTTT
CASSLEAARTNEKLFF
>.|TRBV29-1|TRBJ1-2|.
TGCAGCGTTGACAGGGAACTATCACCTAACTATGGCTACACCTTC
CSVDRELSPNYGYTF
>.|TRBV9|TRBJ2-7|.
TGTGCCAGCAGCGCGACCCCGGGACTTTCCTACGAGCAGTACTTC
CASSATPGLSYEQYF
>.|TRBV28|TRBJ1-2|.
TGTGCCAGCAGTTTACCCGGGTTATATGGCTACACCTTC
CASSLPGLYGYTF
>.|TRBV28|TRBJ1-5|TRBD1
TGTGCCATAATAAAACAGGGGAGCAATCAGCCCCAGCATTTT
CAIIKQGSNQPQHF
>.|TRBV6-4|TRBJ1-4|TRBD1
TGTGCCAGCAGTGCCCTAGGGGGCGCAGGGGAAAAACTGTTTTTT
CASSALGGAGEKLFF
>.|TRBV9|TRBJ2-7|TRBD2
TGTGCCAGCAGCGTAGGACTAGCGGGAGGGCCGGACGAGCAGTACTTC
CASSVGLAGGPDEQYF
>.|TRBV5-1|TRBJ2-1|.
TGCGCCAGCAGCTTCTTAACGGGAAACAATGAGCAGTTCTTC
CASSFLTGNNEQFF
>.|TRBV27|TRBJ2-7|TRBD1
TGTGCCAGCACACGCGCGGACAGGGTATATTTTGTCCCCGAAGCAGAGTACGAGCAGTACTTC
CASTRADRVYFVPEAEYEQYF
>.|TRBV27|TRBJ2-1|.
TGTGCCAGCGGCGGGTCCGCTGGCGGGCCCTCCTACAATGAGCAGTTCTTC
CASGGSAGGPSYNEQFF
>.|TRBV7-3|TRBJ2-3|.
TGTGCCAGCAGCTTTGCTACTACTAGCACAGATACGCAGTATTTT
CASSFATTSTDTQYF
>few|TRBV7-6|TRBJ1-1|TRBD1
TGTGCCAGCAGCTCAATACAGGGGGGCGCTGAAGCTTTCTTT
CASSSIQGGAEAFF
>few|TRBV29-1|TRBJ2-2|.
TGCAGCGTTGAGGAGTCTAGCGTCGAACTGAACACCGGGGAGCTGTTTTTT
CSVEESSVELNTGELFF
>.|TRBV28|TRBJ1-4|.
TGTGCCAGCAGATTACAGGGTAATGAAAAACTGTTTTTT
CASRLQGNEKLFF
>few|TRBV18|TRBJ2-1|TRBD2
TGTGCCAGCTCACCTCTAGCGGGAGGGGTTGGTGAGCAGTTCTTC
CASSPLAGGVGEQFF
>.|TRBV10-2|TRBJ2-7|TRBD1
TGCGCCAGCAGGCGCAACAGGGGACCCTACGAGCAGTACTTC
CASRRNRGPYEQYF
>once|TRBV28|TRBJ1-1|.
TGTGCCAGCAGTCCCGGACAGATGAACACTGAAGCTTTCTTT
CASSPGQMNTEAFF
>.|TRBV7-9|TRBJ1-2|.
TGTGCCAGCAGCCTGGGGGGTGGCTACACCTTC
CASSLGGGYTF
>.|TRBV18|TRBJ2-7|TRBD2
TGTGCCAGCTCACTACTAGCGGATAACCTCTCCGAGCAGTACTTC
CASSLLADNLSEQYF
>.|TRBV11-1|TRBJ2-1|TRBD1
TGTGCCAGCAGCCCTAGACAGGGGGTTCTAAATGAGCAGTTCTTC
CASSPRQGVLNEQFF
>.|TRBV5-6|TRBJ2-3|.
TGTGCCAGCAGCTTGAACGCACTAAGCACAGATACGCAGTATTTT
CASSLNALSTDTQYF
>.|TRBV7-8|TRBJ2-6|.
TGTGCCAGCAGCGCGACGAGACACGGAAACTCTGGGGCCAACGTCCTGACTTTC
CASSATRHGNSGANVLTF
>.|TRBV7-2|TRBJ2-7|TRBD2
TGTGCCAGCAGCTCGATTAGCGGGAGCTCCTACGAGCAGTACTTC
CASSSISGSSYEQYF
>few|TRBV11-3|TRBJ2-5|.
TGTGCCAGCAGCTTAGGTGTAGAAGAGACCCAGTACTTC
CASSLGVEETQYF
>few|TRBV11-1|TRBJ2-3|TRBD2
TGTGCCAGCAGCTTACAACTAGCGGACACAGATACGCAGTATTTT
CASSLQLADTDTQYF
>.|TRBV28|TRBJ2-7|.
TGTGCCAGCAGTTTATCGTCAGGGCTCTCCTACGAGCAGTACTTC
CASSLSSGLSYEQYF
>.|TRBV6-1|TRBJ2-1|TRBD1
TGTGCCAGCAGTGAAGGGAGGACAGGGCGTTTACAGTACAATGAGCAGTTCTTC
CASSEGRTGRLQYNEQFF
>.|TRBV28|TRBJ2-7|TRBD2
TGTGCCAGCAGCCCCTCTAGCGGGAAAGGAGGCGAGCAGTACTTC
CASSPSSGKGGEQYF
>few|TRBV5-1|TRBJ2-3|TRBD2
TGCGCCAGCAGCTCAGGGACTAGCGGGGGAGATACGCAGTATTTT
CASSSGTSGGDTQYF
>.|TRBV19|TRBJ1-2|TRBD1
TGTGCCAGTAGCCCCGGGACAGGGCCCTATGGCTACACCTTC
CASSPGTGPYGYTF
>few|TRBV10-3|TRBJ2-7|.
TGTGCCATCAGTGATGCGGCGGGTCTCGCCTACGAGCAGTACTTC
CAISDAAGLAYEQYF
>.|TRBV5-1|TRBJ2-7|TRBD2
TGCGCCAGCAGCTTGGGACTAGCTCATAGCTCCTACGAGCAGTACTTC
CASSLGLAHSSYEQYF
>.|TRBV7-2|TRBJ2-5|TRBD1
TGTGCCAGCAGCTACGACAGGGTTGAGACCCAGTACTTC
CASSYDRVETQYF
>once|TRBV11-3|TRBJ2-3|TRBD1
TGTGCCAGCAGCTTAGCCGGACAGGGGGCAGTTACGCAGTATTTT
CASSLAGQGAVTQYF
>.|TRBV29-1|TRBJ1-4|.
TGCAGCGTTGGAAATAACAGAGACGAAAAACTGTTTTTT
CSVGNNRDEKLFF
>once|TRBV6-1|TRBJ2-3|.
TGTGCCAGCAGTGGTTCAGGGGGGCCGACGGATACGCAGTATTTT
CASSGSGGPTDTQYF
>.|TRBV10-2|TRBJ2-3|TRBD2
TGCGCCAGCAGTCCGACTAGCGGGAGGGGCACAGATACGCAGTATTTT
CASSPTSGRGTDTQYF
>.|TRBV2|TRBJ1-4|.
TGTGCCAGCAGTGAAGCGCTTCCGGGGGGCGATGAAAAACTGTTTTTT
CASSEALPGGDEKLFF
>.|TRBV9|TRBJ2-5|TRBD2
TGTGCCAGCAGCGCACTAAACGGACTAGGCCAAGAGACCCAGTACTTC
CASSALNGLGQETQYF
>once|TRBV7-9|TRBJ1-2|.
TGTGCCAGCAGCTTACCACAAATCGGCTACACCTTC
CASSLPQIGYTF
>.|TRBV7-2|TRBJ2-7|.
TGTGCCAGCAGCTTAGTTTGGACAGCCACCTACGAGCAGTACTTC
CASSLVWTATYEQYF
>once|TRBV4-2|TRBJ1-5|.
TGTGCCAGCAGCCAGGAACAGGGAAGCAATCAGCCCCAGCATTTT
CASSQEQGSNQPQHF
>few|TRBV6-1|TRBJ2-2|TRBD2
TGTGCCAGCAGCCAAGGACTAGGTGGCACCGGGGAGCTGTTTTTT
CASSQGLGGTGELFF
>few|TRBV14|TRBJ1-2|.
TGTGCCAGCAGCCAAGTAAGGAGGGATCATGGCTACACCTTC
CASSQVRRDHGYTF
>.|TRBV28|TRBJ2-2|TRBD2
TGTGCCAGCAGTTCTGATCTGACTAGCGGGAGGTTAGGGAACACCGGGGAGCTGTTTTTT
CASSSDLTSGRLGNTGELFF
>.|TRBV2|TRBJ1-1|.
TGTGCCACCTCAGGGACTGAAGCTTTCTTT
CATSGTEAFF
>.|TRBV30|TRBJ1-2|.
TGTGCCTGGAGCGCGGGGGTACCGTACACCTTC
CAWSAGVPYTF
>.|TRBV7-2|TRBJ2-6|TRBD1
TGTGCCAGCAGAACCGGAGCCGGACAGGGGGCTTCTGGGGCCAACGTCCTGACTTTC
CASRTGAGQGASGANVLTF
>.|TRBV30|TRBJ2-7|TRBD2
TGTGCCTGGAGTGGGGTTACTAGCGGGAGTTACTACGAGCAGTACTTC
CAWSGVTSGSYYEQYF
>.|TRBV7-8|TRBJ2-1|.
TGTGCCAGCAGCCTCCGGGAACTGACTATCAATGAGCAGTTCTTC
CASSLRELTINEQFF